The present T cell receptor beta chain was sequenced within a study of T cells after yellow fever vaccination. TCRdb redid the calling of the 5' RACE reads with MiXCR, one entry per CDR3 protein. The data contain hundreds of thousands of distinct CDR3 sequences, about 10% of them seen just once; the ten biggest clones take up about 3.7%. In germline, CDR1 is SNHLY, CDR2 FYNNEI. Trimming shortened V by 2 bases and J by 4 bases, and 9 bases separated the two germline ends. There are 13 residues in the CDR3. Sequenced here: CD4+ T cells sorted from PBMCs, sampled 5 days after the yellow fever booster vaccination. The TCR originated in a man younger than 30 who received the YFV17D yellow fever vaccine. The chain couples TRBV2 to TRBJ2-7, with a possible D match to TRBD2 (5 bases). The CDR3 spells CASSEYGSYEQYV. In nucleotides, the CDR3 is TGTGCCAGCAGTGAATATGGGAGTTACGAGCAGTACGTC.